This T cell receptor (beta chain) was observed in a study of T cell responses to AZD1222 COVID-19 vaccine. The study's findings and limits: Sampled repertoires all dated from after the peak T cell response. Possibly, clonal diversity was underestimated; donors were largely white British and included more females.

Profiling relied on immunoSEQ multiplex PCR, and the TCRdb table lists in-frame clones only, not all of them. Of around 88,000 clones in the sample, approximately 85% were seen once. Remarks on this clone: Its antigen is as yet unknown.

This CDR3 is 12 amino acids long. V shed 4 bases and J shed 0 bases, with 1 base lying between them. This TCR derives from an adult in good health. The rearrangement uses TRBV12-3 or TRBV12-4 and TRBJ1-5; no firm D call. The specimen comprised peripheral blood, sampled on day 0 of AZD1222 vaccination. The CDR3 bases are TGTGCCAGCAGTTATAGCAATCAGCCCCAGCATTTT. Translated, it gives CASSYSNQPQHF.